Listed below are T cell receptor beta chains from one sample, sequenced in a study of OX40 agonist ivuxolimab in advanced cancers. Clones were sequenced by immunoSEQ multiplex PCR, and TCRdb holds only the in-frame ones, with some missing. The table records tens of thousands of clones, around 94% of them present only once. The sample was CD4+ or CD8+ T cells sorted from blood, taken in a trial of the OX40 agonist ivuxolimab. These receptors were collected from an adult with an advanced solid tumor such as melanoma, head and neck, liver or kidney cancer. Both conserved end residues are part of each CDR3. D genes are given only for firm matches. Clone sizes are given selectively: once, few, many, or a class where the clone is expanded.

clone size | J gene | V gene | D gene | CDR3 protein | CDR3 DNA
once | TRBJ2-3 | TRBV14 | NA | CASSQDLGGTDTQYF | TGTGCCAGCAGCCAAGATCTGGGAGGAACAGATACGCAGTATTTT
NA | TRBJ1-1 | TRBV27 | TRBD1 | CASSFGTGGTEAFF | TGTGCCAGCAGTTTCGGGACAGGGGGCACTGAAGCTTTCTTT
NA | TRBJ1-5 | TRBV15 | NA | CATSRDRGVTQPQHF | TGTGCCACCAGCAGAGATCGGGGGGTTACTCAGCCCCAGCATTTT
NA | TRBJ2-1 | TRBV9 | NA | CASSDPSNNEQFF | TGTGCCAGCAGCGACCCCTCCAACAATGAGCAGTTCTTC
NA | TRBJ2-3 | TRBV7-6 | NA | CASSLTSSSTDTQYF | TGTGCCAGCAGTTTAACTAGCTCGAGCACAGATACGCAGTATTTT
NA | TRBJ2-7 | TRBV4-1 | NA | CASSHFMTDPTYEQYF | TGCGCCAGCAGCCATTTCATGACAGATCCTACCTACGAGCAGTACTTC
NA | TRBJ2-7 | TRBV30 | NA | CAWSWGRGRYEQYF | TGTGCCTGGAGCTGGGGGAGGGGGCGGTACGAGCAGTACTTC
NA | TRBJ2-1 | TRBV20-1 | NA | CRENGAEQFF | TGCAGGGAGAACGGGGCAGAGCAGTTCTTC
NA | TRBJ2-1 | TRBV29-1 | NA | CSVDLFQGRGNEQFF | TGCAGCGTTGACCTCTTCCAGGGTCGGGGCAATGAGCAGTTCTTC
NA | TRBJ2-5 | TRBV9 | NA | CASSVAGTKETQYF | TGTGCCAGCAGCGTAGCCGGGACGAAAGAGACCCAGTACTTC
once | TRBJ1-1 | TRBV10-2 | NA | CASSESRTLNTEAFF | TGCGCCAGCAGTGAGTCCCGGACATTGAACACTGAAGCTTTCTTT
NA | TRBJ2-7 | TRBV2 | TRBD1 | CASSEGPGGEQYF | TGTGCCAGCAGTGAAGGCCCAGGGGGCGAGCAGTACTTC
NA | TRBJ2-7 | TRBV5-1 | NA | CASSLGTPYYEQYF | TGCGCCAGCAGCCTCGGGACACCCTACTACGAGCAGTACTTC
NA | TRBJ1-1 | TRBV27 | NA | CASRSGWGDTEAFF | TGTGCCAGCCGATCTGGGTGGGGGGACACTGAAGCTTTCTTT
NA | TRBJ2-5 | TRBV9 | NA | CASSVTGISRETQYF | TGTGCCAGCAGCGTCACAGGGATCTCCCGGGAGACCCAGTACTTC
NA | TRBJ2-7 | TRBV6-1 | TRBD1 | CASRGQTGGGYEQYF | TGTGCCAGCCGGGGCCAGACAGGGGGTGGTTACGAGCAGTACTTC
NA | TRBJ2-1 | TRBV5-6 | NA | CASSLESNEQFF | TGTGCCAGCAGCTTGGAAAGCAATGAGCAGTTCTTC
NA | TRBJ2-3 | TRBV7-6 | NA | CASSLYTHDTQYF | TGTGCCAGCAGCTTATATACCCACGATACGCAGTATTTT
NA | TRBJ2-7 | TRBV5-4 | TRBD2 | CASSLAGGRPVISYEQYF | TGTGCCAGCAGCCTAGCGGGGGGGCGCCCTGTGATCTCCTACGAGCAGTACTTC
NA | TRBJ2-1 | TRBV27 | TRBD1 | CASGTVVDEQFF | TGTGCCAGCGGGACAGTGGTCGATGAGCAGTTCTTC
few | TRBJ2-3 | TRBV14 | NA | CASSQDEKGGYTDTQYF | TGTGCCAGCAGCCAAGATGAGAAAGGGGGTTACACAGATACGCAGTATTTT
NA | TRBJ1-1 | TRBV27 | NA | CASSLGGRHVF | TGTGCCAGCAGTTTGGGGGGGCGACACGTTTTT
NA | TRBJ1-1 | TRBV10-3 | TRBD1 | CAIADRGNTEAFF | TGTGCCATCGCGGACAGGGGTAACACTGAAGCTTTCTTT
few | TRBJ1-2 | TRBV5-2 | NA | CASKLTVRKTYGYTF | TGTGCCAGCAAGTTAACGGTACGAAAGACCTATGGCTACACCTTC
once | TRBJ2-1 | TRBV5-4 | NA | CASSFSRLGQFF | TGTGCCAGCAGCTTTTCGCGACTTGGGCAGTTCTTC
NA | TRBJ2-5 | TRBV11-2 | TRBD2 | CASSSTSGRWETQYF | TGTGCCAGCAGCTCAACTAGCGGGAGGTGGGAGACCCAGTACTTC